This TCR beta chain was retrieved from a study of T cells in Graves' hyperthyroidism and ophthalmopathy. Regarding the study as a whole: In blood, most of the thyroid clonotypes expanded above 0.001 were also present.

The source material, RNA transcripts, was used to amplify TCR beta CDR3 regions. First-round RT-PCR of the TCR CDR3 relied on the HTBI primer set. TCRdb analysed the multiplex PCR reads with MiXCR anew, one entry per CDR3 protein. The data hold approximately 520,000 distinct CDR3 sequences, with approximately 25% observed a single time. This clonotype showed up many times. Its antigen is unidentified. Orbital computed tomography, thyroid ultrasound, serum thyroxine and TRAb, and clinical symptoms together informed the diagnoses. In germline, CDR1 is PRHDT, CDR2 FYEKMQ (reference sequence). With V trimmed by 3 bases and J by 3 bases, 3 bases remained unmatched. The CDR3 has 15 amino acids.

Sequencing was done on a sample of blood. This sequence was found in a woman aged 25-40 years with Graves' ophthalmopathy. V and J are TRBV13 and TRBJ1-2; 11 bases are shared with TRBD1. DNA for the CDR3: TGTGCCAGCAGCTTCAGGACAGGGGGCGACTATGGCTACACCTTC. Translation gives CASSFRTGGDYGYTF.